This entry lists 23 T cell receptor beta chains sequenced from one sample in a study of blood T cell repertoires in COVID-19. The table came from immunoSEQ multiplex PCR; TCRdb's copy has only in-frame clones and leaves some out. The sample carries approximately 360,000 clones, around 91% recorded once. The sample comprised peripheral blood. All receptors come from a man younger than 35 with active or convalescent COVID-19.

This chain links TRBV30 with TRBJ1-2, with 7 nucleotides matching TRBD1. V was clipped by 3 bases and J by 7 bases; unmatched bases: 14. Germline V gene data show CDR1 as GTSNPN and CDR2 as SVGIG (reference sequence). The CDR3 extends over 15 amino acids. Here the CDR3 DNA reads TGTGCCTGGAGGCCCAGGGGGGTAGGAACGACTGGCTACACCTTC. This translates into CAWRPRGVGTTGYTF. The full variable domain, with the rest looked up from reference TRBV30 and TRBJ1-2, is SQTIHQWPATLVQPVGSPLSLECTVEGTSNPNLYWYRQAAGRGLQLLFYSVGIGQISSEVPQNLSASRPQDRQFILSSKKLLLSDSGFYLCAWRPRGVGTTGYTFGSGTRLTVV.

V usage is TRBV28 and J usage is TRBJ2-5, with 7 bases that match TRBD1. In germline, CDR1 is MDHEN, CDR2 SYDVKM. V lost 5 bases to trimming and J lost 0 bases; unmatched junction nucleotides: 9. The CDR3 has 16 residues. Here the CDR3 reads CASSPPGQKYQETQYF. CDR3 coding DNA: TGTGCCAGCAGTCCTCCGGGACAGAAGTACCAAGAGACCCAGTACTTC.

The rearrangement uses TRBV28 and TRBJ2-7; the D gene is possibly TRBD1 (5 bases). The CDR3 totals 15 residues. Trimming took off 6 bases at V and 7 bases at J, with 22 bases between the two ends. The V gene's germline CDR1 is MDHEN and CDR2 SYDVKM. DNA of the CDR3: TGTGCCAGCAGCCTACACACCGACAGCTTTGGTGAGCAGTACTTC. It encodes CASSLHTDSFGEQYF.

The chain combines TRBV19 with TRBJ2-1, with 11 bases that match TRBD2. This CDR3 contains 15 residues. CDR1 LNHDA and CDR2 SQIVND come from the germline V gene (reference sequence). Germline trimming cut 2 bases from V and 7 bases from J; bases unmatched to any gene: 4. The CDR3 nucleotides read TGTGCCAGTAGTATATTGGGACTAGCGGTGAATGAGCAGTTCTTC. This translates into CASSILGLAVNEQFF.

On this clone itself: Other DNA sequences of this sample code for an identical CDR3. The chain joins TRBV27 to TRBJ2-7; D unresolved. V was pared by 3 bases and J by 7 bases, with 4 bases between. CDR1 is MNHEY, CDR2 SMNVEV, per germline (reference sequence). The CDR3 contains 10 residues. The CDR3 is CASSLREQYF. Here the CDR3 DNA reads TGTGCCAGCAGTTTGAGGGAGCAGTACTTC.

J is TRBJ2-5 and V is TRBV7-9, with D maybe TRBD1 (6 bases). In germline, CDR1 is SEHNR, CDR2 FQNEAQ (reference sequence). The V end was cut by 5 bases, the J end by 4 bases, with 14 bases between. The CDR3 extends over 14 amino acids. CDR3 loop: CASSPPQQGETQYF. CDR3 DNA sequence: TGTGCCAGCAGCCCCCCCCAACAGGGAGAGACCCAGTACTTC.

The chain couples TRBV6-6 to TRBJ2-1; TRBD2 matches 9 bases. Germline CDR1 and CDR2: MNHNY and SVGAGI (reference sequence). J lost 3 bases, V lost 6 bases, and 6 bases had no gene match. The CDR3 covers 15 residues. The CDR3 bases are TGTGCCAGCAGCCCGACTAGCGGCAACTACAATGAGCAGTTCTTC. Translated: CASSPTSGNYNEQFF.

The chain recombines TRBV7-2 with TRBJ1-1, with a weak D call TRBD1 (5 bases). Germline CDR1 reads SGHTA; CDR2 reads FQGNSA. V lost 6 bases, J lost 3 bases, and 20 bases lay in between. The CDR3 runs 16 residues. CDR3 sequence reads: CASSFPLGQLDTEAFF. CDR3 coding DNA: TGTGCCAGCAGTTTTCCCCTGGGGCAGTTGGACACTGAAGCTTTCTTT.

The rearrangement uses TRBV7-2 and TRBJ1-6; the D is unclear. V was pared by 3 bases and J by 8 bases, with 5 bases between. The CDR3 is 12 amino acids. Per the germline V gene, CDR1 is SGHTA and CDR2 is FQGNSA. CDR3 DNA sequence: TGTGCCAGCAGCTTTACGGATTCACCCCTCCACTTT. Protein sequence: CASSFTDSPLHF.

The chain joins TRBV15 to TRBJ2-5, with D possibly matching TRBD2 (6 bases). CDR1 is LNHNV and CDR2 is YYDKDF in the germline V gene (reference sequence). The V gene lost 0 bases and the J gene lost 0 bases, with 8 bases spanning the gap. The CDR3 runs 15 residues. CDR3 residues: CATSRDRDYQETQYF. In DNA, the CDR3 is TGTGCCACCAGCAGAGACCGGGACTACCAAGAGACCCAGTACTTC.

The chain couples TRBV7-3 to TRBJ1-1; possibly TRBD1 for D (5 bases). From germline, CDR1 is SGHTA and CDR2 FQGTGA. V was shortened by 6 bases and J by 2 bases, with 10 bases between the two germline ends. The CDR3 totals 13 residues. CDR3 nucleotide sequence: TGTGCCAGCAGGAGGACACAAAACACTGAAGCTTTCTTT. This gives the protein CASRRTQNTEAFF.

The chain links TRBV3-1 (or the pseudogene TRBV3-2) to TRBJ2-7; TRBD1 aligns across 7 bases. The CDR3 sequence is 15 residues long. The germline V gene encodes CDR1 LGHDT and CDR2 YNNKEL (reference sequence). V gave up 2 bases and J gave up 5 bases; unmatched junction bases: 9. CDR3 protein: CASSQPTGRNHEQYF. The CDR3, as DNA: TGTGCCAGCAGCCAACCGACAGGGAGAAACCACGAGCAGTACTTC.

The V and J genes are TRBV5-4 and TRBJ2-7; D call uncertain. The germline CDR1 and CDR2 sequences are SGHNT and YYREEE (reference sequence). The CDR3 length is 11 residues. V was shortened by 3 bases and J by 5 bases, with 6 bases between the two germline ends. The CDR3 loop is CASSSQNEQYF. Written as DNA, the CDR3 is TGTGCCAGCAGCTCGCAGAACGAGCAGTACTTC. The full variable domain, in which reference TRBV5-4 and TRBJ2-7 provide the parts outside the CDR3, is ETGVTQSPTHLIKTRGQQVTLRCSSQSGHNTVSWYQQALGQGPQFIFQYYREEENGRGNFPPRFSGLQFPNYSSELNVNALELDDSALYLCASSSQNEQYFGPGTRLTVT.

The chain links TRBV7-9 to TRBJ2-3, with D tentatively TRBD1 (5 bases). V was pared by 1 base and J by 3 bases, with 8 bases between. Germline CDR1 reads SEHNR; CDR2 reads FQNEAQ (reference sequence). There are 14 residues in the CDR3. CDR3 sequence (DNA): TGTGCCAGCAGCTTAGATCCAGGGACAGATACGCAGTATTTT. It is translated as CASSLDPGTDTQYF.

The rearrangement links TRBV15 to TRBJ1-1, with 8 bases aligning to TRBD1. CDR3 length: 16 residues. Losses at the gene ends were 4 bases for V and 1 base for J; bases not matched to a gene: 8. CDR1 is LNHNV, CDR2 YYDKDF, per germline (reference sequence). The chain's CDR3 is CATSTRQGTRNTEAFF. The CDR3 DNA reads TGTGCCACCAGCACCCGACAGGGGACGCGGAACACTGAAGCTTTCTTT.

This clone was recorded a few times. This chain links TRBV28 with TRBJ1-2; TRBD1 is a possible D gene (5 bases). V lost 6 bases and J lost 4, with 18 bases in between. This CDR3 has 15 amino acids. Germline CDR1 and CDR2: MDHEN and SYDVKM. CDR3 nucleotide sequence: TGTGCCAGCAGGAACCTCTCCGGGGGGGGCTATGGCTACACCTTC. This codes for CASRNLSGGGYGYTF.

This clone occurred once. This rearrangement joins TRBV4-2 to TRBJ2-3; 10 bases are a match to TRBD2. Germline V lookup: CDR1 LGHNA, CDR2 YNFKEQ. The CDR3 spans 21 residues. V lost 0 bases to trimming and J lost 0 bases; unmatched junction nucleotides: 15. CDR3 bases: TGTGCCAGCAGCCAAGATGCCGCTAGCGGGGGCAACACCCCCAGCACAGATACGCAGTATTTT. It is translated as CASSQDAASGGNTPSTDTQYF.

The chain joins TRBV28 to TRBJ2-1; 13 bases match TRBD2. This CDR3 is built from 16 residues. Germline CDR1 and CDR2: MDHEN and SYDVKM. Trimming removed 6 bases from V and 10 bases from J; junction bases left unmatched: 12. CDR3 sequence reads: CASSLRTSGGAGEQFF. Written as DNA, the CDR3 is TGTGCCAGCAGCCTCCGAACTAGCGGGGGGGCCGGCGAGCAGTTCTTC.

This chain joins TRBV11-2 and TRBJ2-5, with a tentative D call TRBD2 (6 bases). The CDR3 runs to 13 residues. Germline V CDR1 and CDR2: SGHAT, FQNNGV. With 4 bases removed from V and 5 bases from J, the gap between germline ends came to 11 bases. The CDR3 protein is CASSSDRGETQYF. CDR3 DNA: TGTGCCAGCAGCTCAGACCGGGGGGAGACCCAGTACTTC.

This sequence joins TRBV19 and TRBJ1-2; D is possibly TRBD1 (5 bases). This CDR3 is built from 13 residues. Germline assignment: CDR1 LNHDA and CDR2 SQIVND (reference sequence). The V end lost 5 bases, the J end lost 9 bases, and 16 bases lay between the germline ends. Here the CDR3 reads CASSYDRRNRYTF. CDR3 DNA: TGTGCCAGTAGTTACGACAGAAGGAATCGCTACACCTTC.

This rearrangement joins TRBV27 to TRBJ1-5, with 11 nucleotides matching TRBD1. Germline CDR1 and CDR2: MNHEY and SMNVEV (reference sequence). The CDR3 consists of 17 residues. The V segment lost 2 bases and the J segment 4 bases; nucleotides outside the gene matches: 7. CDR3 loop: CASSLRGDRGLNQPQHF. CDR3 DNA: TGTGCCAGCAGTTTACGGGGGGACAGGGGGTTGAATCAGCCCCAGCATTTT.

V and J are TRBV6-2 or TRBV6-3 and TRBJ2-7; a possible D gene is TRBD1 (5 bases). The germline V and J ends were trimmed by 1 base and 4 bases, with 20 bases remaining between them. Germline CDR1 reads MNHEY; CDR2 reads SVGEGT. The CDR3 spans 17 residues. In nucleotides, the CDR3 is TGTGCCAGCAGTTACTATCTAGGAGACAGTCTACTTTACGAGCAGTACTTC. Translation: CASSYYLGDSLLYEQYF.

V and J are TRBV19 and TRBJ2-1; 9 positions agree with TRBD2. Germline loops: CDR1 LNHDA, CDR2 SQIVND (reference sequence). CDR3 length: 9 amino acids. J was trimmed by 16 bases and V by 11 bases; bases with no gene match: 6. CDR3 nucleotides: TGTGCCCGGGCGGGGGGGCCTTTCTTC. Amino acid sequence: CARAGGPFF.